The subject of this entry is one T cell receptor beta chain. TCRdb used MiXCR to reprocess the reads, holding one entry per CDR3 protein. Among about 180,000 distinct CDR3 sequences listed, approximately 14% were seen once. Germline CDR1 and CDR2: SQVTM and ANQGSEA. V shed 6 bases and J 6 bases; nucleotides not matched to a gene: 10. The CDR3 sequence is 14 residues long. This sample is part of a study of T cell repertoires in cytomegalovirus infection. This clonotype was obtained from a human donor in good health (CMV status not recorded). Some clones in this sample may be carry-over from other donors' samples. The J gene is TRBJ1-4, the V gene TRBV29-1; 7 positions match TRBD1. Material: PBMCs. CDR3 protein: CSVKGRQGYEKLFF. DNA of the CDR3: TGCAGCGTGAAAGGGAGACAGGGTTATGAAAAACTGTTTTTT.